The 2 T cell receptor beta chains below were found in one sample sequenced in a study of CD8 T cells in Susac syndrome. Reverse transcription of 0.5 to 1 ug RNA was carried out with random hexamers. TCRdb ran MiXCR on the immunoSEQ multiplex PCR reads and lists one entry per CDR3 protein. The profile shows about 90,000 distinct CDR3 sequences, approximately 96% of them singletons. The sequenced sample was CD8+ T cells from PBMCs. Receptors were obtained from a human donor with Susac syndrome.

The V call is TRBV3-1, the J call TRBJ1-5, with TRBD1 identical over 7 bases. V gave up 6 bases and J gave up 3 bases; unmatched junction bases: 5. Per the germline V gene, CDR1 is LGHDT and CDR2 is YNNKEL (reference sequence). There are 14 residues in the CDR3. CDR3 in DNA: TGTGCCAGCAGTCGGGACAGTGACAATCAGCCCCAGCATTTT. This translates into CASSRDSDNQPQHF. Filled out from reference TRBV3-1 and TRBJ1-5, the complete variable domain reads DTAVSQTPKYLVTQMGNDKSIKCEQNLGHDTMYWYKQDSKKFLKIMFSYNNKELIINETVPNRFSPKSPDKAHLNLHINSLELGDSAVYFCASSRDSDNQPQHFGDGTRLSIL.

The rearrangement links TRBV25-1 to TRBJ2-7, with 7 nucleotides matching TRBD1. CDR1 is MGHDK and CDR2 is SYGVNS in the germline V gene. This CDR3 contains 14 residues. The junction had 12 bases not matched to a gene; V was cut back by 6 bases and J by 7 bases. The DNA of the CDR3 is TGTGCCAGCAGCGTTCCGGGACAGCCAGGGGAGCAGTACTTC. It translates to CASSVPGQPGEQYF.